This TCR beta chain was sequenced for a study of beta chain features in type 1 diabetes. cDNA synthesis used the whole RNA isolate, giving expressed TCRB sequences. Method: immunoSEQ multiplex PCR; TCRdb's copy keeps in-frame clones and lacks some. Among under 800,000 clones listed, around 15% were seen once. Cell sorting via CD45RO/CCR7/CD25/CD127/CD95/CD27 was performed to obtain CD4+ naive, central memory, regulatory and stem cell-like memory cells. Purity exceeding 95% was reached by all sorted populations. From germline, CDR1 is LNHNV and CDR2 YYDKDF (reference sequence). This CDR3 spans 13 amino acids. Trimming shortened V by 2 bases and J by 10 bases, and 14 bases separated the two germline ends. This clone was counted a few times.

The sample was naive CD4+ T cells from blood. The receptor was isolated from a young man in good health. The chain uses TRBV15 and TRBJ1-1; the D gene is possibly TRBD1 (5 bases). CDR3 loop: CATSRRGSGGAFF. CDR3 sequence (DNA): TGTGCCACCAGCAGACGCGGCTCGGGGGGAGCTTTCTTT.